This T cell receptor beta chain was recorded in a study of T cells after yellow fever vaccination. Study as a whole: Preparation of the low-cell-number fractions used SMART-Seq v4 Ultra Low Input.

Making TCR cDNA involved 5'RACE template switching, which added UMIs and a universal primer site. TCRdb reprocessed the 5' RACE reads with MiXCR, giving one entry per CDR3 protein. The data hold 120,000 or so distinct CDR3 sequences, with approximately 16% observed a single time. The CDR3 length is 16 residues. V gave up 4 bases and J gave up 2 bases; unmatched junction bases: 8. The material was CD8+ T cells sorted from PBMCs, obtained 5 days after the yellow fever booster vaccination. This TCR was sampled from a man between 18 and 35 years old who received the YFV17D yellow fever vaccine. The J gene is TRBJ2-3, the V gene TRBV12-3 or TRBV12-4; TRBD2 matches at 8 bases. The CDR3 is CASSSFAGGPTDTQYF. CDR3 nucleotides: TGTGCCAGCAGTTCCTTTGCGGGGGGCCCCACAGATACGCAGTATTTT.